The 10 T cell receptor beta chains in this list originate from one sample, sequenced in a study of T cell responses to AZD1222 COVID-19 vaccine. The table came from immunoSEQ multiplex PCR; TCRdb's copy has only in-frame clones and leaves some out. Found here are roughly 91,000 clones, more than 70% of them singletons; the top ten hold approximately 2%. The source was peripheral blood, collected on day 0 of AZD1222 vaccination. These receptors were taken from an adult in good health.

The chain employs TRBV18 and TRBJ1-2; D unresolved. This CDR3 is built from 13 residues. CDR1 and CDR2 from the germline V gene are KGHSH and LQKENI. The V gene lost 6 bases and the J gene lost 0 bases, with 8 bases spanning the gap. CDR3 amino acids: CASSPEANYGYTF. CDR3 bases: TGTGCCAGCTCCCCGGAGGCTAACTATGGCTACACCTTC.

The rearrangement links TRBV5-5 to TRBJ2-1, with 10 nucleotides matching TRBD2. The CDR3 has 14 residues. J was trimmed by 6 bases and V by 4 bases; bases with no gene match: 4. Germline-derived CDR1 and CDR2 are SGHKS and YYEKEE (reference sequence). In DNA form, the CDR3 reads TGTGCCAGCAGCCGACTAGCGGGTTCCAATGAGCAGTTCTTC. Its protein product is CASSRLAGSNEQFF.

The rearrangement joins TRBV12-5 to TRBJ1-1, with 7 positions matching TRBD1. Germline CDR1 and CDR2: LGHNT and FRNRAP. This CDR3 contains 13 residues. V lost 6 bases to trimming and J lost 1 base; unmatched junction nucleotides: 2. Here the CDR3 reads CASGPGGNTEAFF. DNA for the CDR3: TGTGCTAGTGGACCAGGGGGGAACACTGAAGCTTTCTTT.

The chain combines TRBV19 with TRBJ2-2; maybe TRBD2 (6 bases). Germline V CDR1 and CDR2: LNHDA, SQIVND (reference sequence). This CDR3 is built from 15 residues. Trimming removed 3 bases at V and 0 bases at J, with 8 bases between. The CDR3 DNA reads TGTGCCAGTAGTATGACGGGGGCGAACACCGGGGAGCTGTTTTTT. Translated, it gives CASSMTGANTGELFF. The entire variable domain, with the rest obtained from reference TRBV19 and TRBJ2-2, is as follows: DGGITQSPKYLFRKEGQNVTLSCEQNLNHDAMYWYRQDPGQGLRLIYYSQIVNDFQKGDIAEGYSVSREKKESFPLTVTSAQKNPTAFYLCASSMTGANTGELFFGEGSRLTVL.

This clone came up a few times. CDR3 sequence: CASSPGQVNRETQYF. CDR3 bases: TGTGCCAGCAGTCCCGGACAGGTTAACCGGGAGACCCAGTACTTC. The chain couples TRBV6-5 to TRBJ2-5; 7 nucleotides match TRBD1. Germline values: CDR1 MNHEY, CDR2 SVGAGI. This CDR3 spans 15 amino acids. Unmatched junction bases numbered 11, after V lost 5 bases and J lost 5 bases.

The rearrangement uses TRBV7-2 and TRBJ1-1; a possible D gene is TRBD1 (5 bases). CDR3 length: 14 residues. V was pared by 1 base and J by 2 bases, with 8 bases between. Looked up from germline, CDR1 is SGHTA and CDR2 is FQGNSA. DNA of the CDR3: TGTGCCAGCAGCTTAGGGGGGAGAAACACTGAAGCTTTCTTT. Protein product: CASSLGGRNTEAFF.

The rearrangement links TRBV7-9 to TRBJ1-1; D might be TRBD1 (5 bases). CDR3 length: 14 amino acids. Trimming pared 2 bases from V and 0 bases from J, leaving 7 bases between. In germline, CDR1 is SEHNR, CDR2 FQNEAQ (reference sequence). This CDR3 is CASSLQGMNTEAFF. CDR3 nucleotide sequence: TGTGCCAGCAGCTTACAGGGAATGAACACTGAAGCTTTCTTT.

The chain has TRBV5-6 and TRBJ1-6; 10 bases map to TRBD1. CDR3 size: 15 residues. The J segment lost 9 bases and the V segment lost 2 bases, leaving 5 bases of the junction unmatched. Per the germline V gene, CDR1 is SGHDT and CDR2 is YYEEEE. The CDR3 DNA reads as TGTGCCAGCAGCTTCGGGACAGGGGAGAGTTCACCCCTCCACTTT. Translated: CASSFGTGESSPLHF.

The gene calls are TRBV5-1 and TRBJ1-1, with D unclear. Germline V gene lookup returns CDR1 SGHRS and CDR2 YFSETQ. This CDR3 spans 14 amino acids. V dropped 1 base and J dropped 3 bases, with 10 bases sitting between them. This CDR3 is CASSLTAMDTEAFF. As DNA, the CDR3 is TGCGCCAGCAGCTTGACCGCCATGGACACTGAAGCTTTCTTT.

The chain links TRBV7-9 to TRBJ1-5, with 12 bases matching TRBD1. V lost 5 bases, J lost 2 bases, and 4 bases stayed unmatched. This CDR3 comprises 16 residues. CDR1 is SEHNR, CDR2 FQNEAQ, per germline (reference sequence). CDR3 protein: CASSPGQGAGNQPQHF. Written as DNA, the CDR3 is TGTGCCAGCAGCCCGGGACAGGGGGCCGGCAATCAGCCCCAGCATTTT.